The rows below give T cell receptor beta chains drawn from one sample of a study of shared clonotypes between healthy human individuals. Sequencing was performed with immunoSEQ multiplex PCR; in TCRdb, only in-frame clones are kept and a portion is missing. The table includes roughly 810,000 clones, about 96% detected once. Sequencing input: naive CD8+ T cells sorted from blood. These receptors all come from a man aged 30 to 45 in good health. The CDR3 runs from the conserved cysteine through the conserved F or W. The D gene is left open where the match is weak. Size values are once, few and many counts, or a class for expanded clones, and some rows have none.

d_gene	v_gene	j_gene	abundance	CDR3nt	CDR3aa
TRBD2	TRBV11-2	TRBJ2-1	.	TGTGCCAGCAGCCGGGGGGTTTACAATGAGCAGTTCTTC	CASSRGVYNEQFF
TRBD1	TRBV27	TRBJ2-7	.	TGTGCCAGCAGTTTGAGGACAGGGGGCCACTACTACGAGCAGTACTTC	CASSLRTGGHYYEQYF
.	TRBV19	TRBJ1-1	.	TGTGCCAGTAGTGATCAGGGGATGACTGAAGCTTTCTTT	CASSDQGMTEAFF
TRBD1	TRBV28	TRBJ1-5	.	TGTGCCAGCAGTTTCTGGACAGGGGGCAACAATCAGCCCCAGCATTTT	CASSFWTGGNNQPQHF
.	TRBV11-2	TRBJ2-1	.	TGTGCCAGCAGCTTAAGACTAGGGACCTCCTACAATGAGCAGTTCTTC	CASSLRLGTSYNEQFF
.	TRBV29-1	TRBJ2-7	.	TGCAGCGTTGAACTTACGAGGGACTACGAGCAGTACTTC	CSVELTRDYEQYF
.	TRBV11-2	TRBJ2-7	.	TGTGCCAGCAGCTTAACGACAGTCTACGAGCAGTACTTC	CASSLTTVYEQYF
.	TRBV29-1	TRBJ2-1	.	TGCAGCGTTGTGCTGGACTCTTCCTACAATGAGCAGTTCTTC	CSVVLDSSYNEQFF
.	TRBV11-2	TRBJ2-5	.	TGTGCCAGCAGCCTGGACCGCGCGTTCAACCAAGAGACCCAGTACTTC	CASSLDRAFNQETQYF
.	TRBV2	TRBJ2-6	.	TGTGCCAGCAGTGAAAACTGGGCTCGGCGCCTGACTTTC	CASSENWARRLTF
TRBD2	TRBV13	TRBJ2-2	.	TGTGCCAGCAGCCAGGGACTAGCGGGACTATTGAACACCGGGGAGCTGTTTTTT	CASSQGLAGLLNTGELFF
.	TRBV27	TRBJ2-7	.	TGTGCCAGCAGTACAAACAGGGATCGCTCCTACGAGCAGTACTTC	CASSTNRDRSYEQYF
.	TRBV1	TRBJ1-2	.	TGCACCAGCAGTTTTCTGGGTGTGCGAAAGACCTATGGCTACACCTTC	CTSSFLGVRKTYGYTF
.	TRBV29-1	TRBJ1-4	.	TGCAGCGTCGCCGGGACCTCGTCAACTAATGAAAAACTGTTTTTT	CSVAGTSSTNEKLFF
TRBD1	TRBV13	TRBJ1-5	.	TGTGCCAGCAGTTGGAGCTCTGGACAGGGCGGGCAGCCCCAGCATTTT	CASSWSSGQGGQPQHF
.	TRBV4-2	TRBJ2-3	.	TGTGCCAGCAGCCAACGGGTTAGCACAGATACGCAGTATTTT	CASSQRVSTDTQYF
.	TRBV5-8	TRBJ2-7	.	TGTGCCAGCAGCTTGATTATCGACGAGCAGTACTTC	CASSLIIDEQYF
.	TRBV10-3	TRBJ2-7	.	TGTGCCATCAGTGATGACGGCGGCTACGAGCAGTACTTC	CAISDDGGYEQYF
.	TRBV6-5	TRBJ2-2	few	TGTGCCAGCAGTTACGCCGGGGAGCTGTTTTTT	CASSYAGELFF
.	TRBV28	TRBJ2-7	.	TGTGCCAGCAGTTTGGCGGGGAGCTCCTACGAGCAGTACTTC	CASSLAGSSYEQYF